This T cell receptor beta chain was sequenced for a study of blood T cell repertoires in COVID-19. The overall study: Acute-phase and convalescent COVID-19 samples originated in the United States, Italy and Spain. T cells, B-cell-depleted T cells, or PBMCs supplied cDNA or gDNA.

V was cut by 3 bases and J by 10 bases, with 12 bases left in between. Germline assignment: CDR1 MNHNS and CDR2 SASEGT. CDR3 size: 13 residues. Authors' data handling: Amplified reference gene primers provided the basis for estimating nucleated cell counts. TCRdb's table, derived via immunoSEQ multiplex PCR, lists solely in-frame clones and lacks some. V, J and clone size were drawn from that table, and D and trimming were deduced from the DNA. This repertoire shows approximately 97,000 clones, more than 85% found once; its top ten account for 4.2%. The TCR sequence derives from a man younger than 35 with acute or convalescent COVID-19. The gene calls are TRBV6-1 and TRBJ1-4; weak D call: TRBD1 (5 bases). Input material: peripheral blood. DNA for the CDR3: TGTGCCAGCAGTGAGGACCTCGGGGGAAAACTGTTTTTT. Its protein product is CASSEDLGGKLFF.